There are a few counts of the clone carrying this T cell receptor (beta chain). Its antigen is undetermined. Germline trimming cut 3 bases from V and 5 bases from J; bases unmatched to any gene: 7. This CDR3 is 14 amino acids long. In germline, CDR1 is MGHRA, CDR2 YSYEKL. Use of 60 Vbeta and 13 Jbeta primers characterized the PCR. The assay was immunoSEQ multiplex PCR, and TCRdb's table has in-frame clones only and misses some. Here the sample spans approximately 170,000 clones, roughly 85% being singletons. Healthy donors of bone marrow made up the group. The data belong to a study of cytomegalovirus exposure and HLA in healthy donors. Whole-study findings and limits: Later analysis indicated greater clonal expansion among HLA-associated TCR beta chains than among equally common other chains.

Sequencing was performed on PBMCs. This chain uses TRBV4-1 with TRBJ2-7; TRBD1 matches 7 bases. The TCR comes from a man younger than 35 in good health and CMV-seropositive. CDR3 loop: CASSHISQGDEQYF. DNA of the CDR3: TGCGCCAGCAGCCATATCTCGCAGGGGGACGAGCAGTACTTC.